The present T cell receptor (beta chain) was sequenced within a study of OX40 agonist ivuxolimab in advanced cancers. At the level of the study: Of the patients, three showed partial responses, one with hepatocellular carcinoma and two with cutaneous melanoma.

The junction had 5 bases not matched to a gene; V was cut back by 0 bases and J by 1 base. The CDR3 loop spans 18 amino acids. Per germline, CDR1 SGHTS and CDR2 YDEGEE. Clones were sequenced by immunoSEQ multiplex PCR, and TCRdb holds only the in-frame ones, with some missing. The sample lists some 49,000 clones, 75% to 80% seen once, with 7.9% in the top ten. As for this clone: The antigen remains unidentified.

Broader study findings: Averaged across samples, CD8+ T cells carried more expanded clones than CD4+ did.

The sample was CD4+ or CD8+ T cells sorted from blood, taken in a trial of the OX40 agonist ivuxolimab. This chain links TRBV5-8 with TRBJ2-1, with 12 positions matching TRBD2. The receptor was isolated from an adult with an advanced solid tumor such as melanoma, head and neck, liver or kidney cancer. This CDR3 is CASSLVLAGGQSYNEQFF. CDR3 in DNA: TGTGCCAGCAGCTTGGTGCTAGCGGGAGGGCAATCCTACAATGAGCAGTTCTTC.